These 13 T cell receptor beta chains originate from one sample sequenced in a study of T-cell reconstitution after alpha-beta-depleted transplantation in children listed by TCRdb under 2016. To prepare the library, PCR was applied. Reads for this sample came from an Illumina HiSeq 2500. Molecular barcoding was employed in the preparation of TCR libraries, with unique molecular identifiers being used to normalize TCRbeta repertoire quantification. The public sequencing data were trimmed at Q25 with fastp and processed into clonotypes with MiXCR by TCRdb, which kept only in-frame beta chains. Each entry merges the rows of one CDR3 protein and shows their most common DNA and genes. The sample data list about 500,000 distinct CDR3 sequences, and approximately 30% of these were observed just once. In total, the top ten clones hold around 2.3% of the sample. The sequencing used PBMCs from the stem cell graft donor, collected from the stem cell graft. The receptors come from a human donor who donated a stem cell graft to a child with aplastic anemia.

This clonotype has a handful of counts. The chain has TRBV6-1 and TRBJ2-3, with D possibly matching TRBD1 (6 bases). The CDR3 loop spans 14 amino acids. Trimming removed 9 bases from V and 1 base from J, with 14 bases in between. The germline V gene has CDR1 MNHNS and CDR2 SASEGT. CDR3 residues: CARTLGGGTDTQYF. DNA for the CDR3: TGTGCCAGGACTTTAGGGGGAGGCACAGATACGCAGTATTTT.

The V and J genes are TRBV7-6 and TRBJ2-1; a possible D gene is TRBD1 (6 bases). The V end was cut by 1 base, the J end by 3 bases, with 13 bases between. The CDR3 sequence is 16 residues long. CDR1 and CDR2 from the germline V gene are SGHVS and FNYEAQ. CDR3 coding DNA: TGTGCCAGCAGCTTAGGGTCAGGGGAACTCTACAATGAGCAGTTCTTC. Its translation: CASSLGSGELYNEQFF.

The rearrangement joins TRBV27 to TRBJ1-3, with D uncertain. This CDR3 has 15 amino acids. Germline assignment: CDR1 MNHEY and CDR2 SMNVEV (reference sequence). The V end was cut by 0 bases, the J end by 0 bases, with 6 bases between. CDR3 protein: CASSLSVSSGNTIYF. The CDR3 region has the DNA TGTGCCAGCAGTTTATCGGTCAGCTCTGGAAACACCATATATTTT.

This clonotype was found once. J is TRBJ1-3 and V is TRBV7-2, with unresolved D. Trimming stripped 2 bases from V and 2 bases from J, with 16 bases between. Germline V gene sequence: CDR1 SGHTA, CDR2 FQGNSA. CDR3 length equals 17 residues. The CDR3 loop is CASSLISWQATGNTIYF. In nucleotides, the CDR3 is TGTGCCAGCAGCTTAATTTCGTGGCAGGCCACTGGAAACACCATATATTTT.

CDR3 in amino acids: CAWISGSSPGELFF. CDR3 nucleotide sequence: TGTGCCTGGATTAGCGGGAGTAGCCCCGGGGAGCTGTTTTTT. The rearrangement uses TRBV30 and TRBJ2-2, with 9 nucleotides matching TRBD2. Germline V CDR1 and CDR2: GTSNPN, SVGIG (reference sequence). With V trimmed by 4 bases and J by 6 bases, 6 bases remained unmatched. The length of the CDR3 is 14 residues.

The CDR3 DNA follows: TGTGCCAGCAGCTTTGGCCCATATACTAGCAATCAGCCCCAGCATTTT. Residues: CASSFGPYTSNQPQHF. The chain uses TRBV7-2 and TRBJ1-5; D is unresolved. The germline V gene has CDR1 SGHTA and CDR2 FQGNSA. Between the trimmed V and J ends, which lost 3 bases and 0 bases, there was a span of 12 bases. The CDR3 loop spans 16 amino acids. Using reference TRBV7-2 and TRBJ1-5 for the parts outside the CDR3, the full variable domain is GAGVSQSPSNKVTEKGKDVELRCDPISGHTALYWYRQSLGQGLEFLIYFQGNSAPDKSGLPSDRFSAERTGGSVSTLTIQRTQQEDSAVYLCASSFGPYTSNQPQHFGDGTRLSIL.

The sample holds many counts of this clonotype. The chain carries TRBV12-3 or TRBV12-4 and TRBJ1-1; D uncertain. The CDR3 consists of 13 residues. The ends were cut back, 7 bases at V and 2 bases at J, with 11 bases in the middle. The chain's CDR3 is CASKSTSNTEAFF. CDR3 DNA: TGTGCCAGCAAGAGTACCAGTAACACTGAAGCTTTCTTT.

The CDR3 bases are TGCGCCAGCACCTACGGGACAGGGGCTAACACTGAAGCTTTCTTT. Translating gives CASTYGTGANTEAFF. The J gene is TRBJ1-1, the V gene TRBV5-1; 10 nucleotides align to TRBD1. V shed 6 bases and J 2 bases; nucleotides not matched to a gene: 7. Germline CDR1 is SGHRS and CDR2 is YFSETQ. The CDR3 extends over 15 amino acids.

The gene calls are TRBV12-3 or TRBV12-4 and TRBJ2-3; 10 bases are a match to TRBD1. The length of the CDR3 is 15 residues. V gave up 1 base and J gave up 4 bases; unmatched junction bases: 2. The CDR3 here is CASSLVTGGPDTQYF. The DNA for the CDR3 is TGTGCCAGCAGTTTAGTGACAGGGGGCCCAGATACGCAGTATTTT.

There are a few counts of this clonotype. The genes are TRBV5-1 and TRBJ2-1; a weak D match, TRBD1 (5 bases). There are 15 residues in the CDR3. V was trimmed by 4 bases and J by 5 bases, leaving 16 bases between them. Germline V lookup: CDR1 SGHRS, CDR2 YFSETQ. CDR3 residues: CASSGASWEDNEQFF. In nucleotides, the CDR3 is TGCGCCAGCAGCGGGGCCAGCTGGGAAGACAATGAGCAGTTCTTC.

This chain connects TRBV10-1 to TRBJ2-3; 10 bases align to TRBD2. Germline V gives CDR1 WNHNN, CDR2 SYGVQD (reference sequence). This CDR3 has 14 residues. J was trimmed by 9 bases and V by 2 bases; bases with no gene match: 5. The CDR3 DNA reads TGCGCCAGCAGTGAGAGCGGGAGGGCCGGGACGCAGTATTTT. It encodes CASSESGRAGTQYF.

The V call is TRBV5-5, the J call TRBJ1-1; the D gene is possibly TRBD1 (5 bases). V lost 1 base and J 4 bases, leaving 11 bases between the germline ends. Germline V gene lookup returns CDR1 SGHKS and CDR2 YYEKEE (reference sequence). The CDR3 spans 14 residues. The CDR3 DNA reads TGTGCCAGCAGCTTGTCGATCGGGGGCACTGAAGCTTTCTTT. This translates into CASSLSIGGTEAFF.

This sequence joins TRBV3-1 and TRBJ1-5, with 7 bases aligning to TRBD1. The CDR3 covers 18 residues. CDR1 LGHDT and CDR2 YNNKEL come from the germline V gene (reference sequence). The V gene end was trimmed by 0 bases and the J gene end by 7 bases; junction bases not matched to a gene: 15. CDR3 nucleotides: TGTGCCAGCAGCCAAGAGTTGGGCCCAGGGGGAGTCAGGCAGCCCCAGCATTTT. It yields the protein CASSQELGPGGVRQPQHF.